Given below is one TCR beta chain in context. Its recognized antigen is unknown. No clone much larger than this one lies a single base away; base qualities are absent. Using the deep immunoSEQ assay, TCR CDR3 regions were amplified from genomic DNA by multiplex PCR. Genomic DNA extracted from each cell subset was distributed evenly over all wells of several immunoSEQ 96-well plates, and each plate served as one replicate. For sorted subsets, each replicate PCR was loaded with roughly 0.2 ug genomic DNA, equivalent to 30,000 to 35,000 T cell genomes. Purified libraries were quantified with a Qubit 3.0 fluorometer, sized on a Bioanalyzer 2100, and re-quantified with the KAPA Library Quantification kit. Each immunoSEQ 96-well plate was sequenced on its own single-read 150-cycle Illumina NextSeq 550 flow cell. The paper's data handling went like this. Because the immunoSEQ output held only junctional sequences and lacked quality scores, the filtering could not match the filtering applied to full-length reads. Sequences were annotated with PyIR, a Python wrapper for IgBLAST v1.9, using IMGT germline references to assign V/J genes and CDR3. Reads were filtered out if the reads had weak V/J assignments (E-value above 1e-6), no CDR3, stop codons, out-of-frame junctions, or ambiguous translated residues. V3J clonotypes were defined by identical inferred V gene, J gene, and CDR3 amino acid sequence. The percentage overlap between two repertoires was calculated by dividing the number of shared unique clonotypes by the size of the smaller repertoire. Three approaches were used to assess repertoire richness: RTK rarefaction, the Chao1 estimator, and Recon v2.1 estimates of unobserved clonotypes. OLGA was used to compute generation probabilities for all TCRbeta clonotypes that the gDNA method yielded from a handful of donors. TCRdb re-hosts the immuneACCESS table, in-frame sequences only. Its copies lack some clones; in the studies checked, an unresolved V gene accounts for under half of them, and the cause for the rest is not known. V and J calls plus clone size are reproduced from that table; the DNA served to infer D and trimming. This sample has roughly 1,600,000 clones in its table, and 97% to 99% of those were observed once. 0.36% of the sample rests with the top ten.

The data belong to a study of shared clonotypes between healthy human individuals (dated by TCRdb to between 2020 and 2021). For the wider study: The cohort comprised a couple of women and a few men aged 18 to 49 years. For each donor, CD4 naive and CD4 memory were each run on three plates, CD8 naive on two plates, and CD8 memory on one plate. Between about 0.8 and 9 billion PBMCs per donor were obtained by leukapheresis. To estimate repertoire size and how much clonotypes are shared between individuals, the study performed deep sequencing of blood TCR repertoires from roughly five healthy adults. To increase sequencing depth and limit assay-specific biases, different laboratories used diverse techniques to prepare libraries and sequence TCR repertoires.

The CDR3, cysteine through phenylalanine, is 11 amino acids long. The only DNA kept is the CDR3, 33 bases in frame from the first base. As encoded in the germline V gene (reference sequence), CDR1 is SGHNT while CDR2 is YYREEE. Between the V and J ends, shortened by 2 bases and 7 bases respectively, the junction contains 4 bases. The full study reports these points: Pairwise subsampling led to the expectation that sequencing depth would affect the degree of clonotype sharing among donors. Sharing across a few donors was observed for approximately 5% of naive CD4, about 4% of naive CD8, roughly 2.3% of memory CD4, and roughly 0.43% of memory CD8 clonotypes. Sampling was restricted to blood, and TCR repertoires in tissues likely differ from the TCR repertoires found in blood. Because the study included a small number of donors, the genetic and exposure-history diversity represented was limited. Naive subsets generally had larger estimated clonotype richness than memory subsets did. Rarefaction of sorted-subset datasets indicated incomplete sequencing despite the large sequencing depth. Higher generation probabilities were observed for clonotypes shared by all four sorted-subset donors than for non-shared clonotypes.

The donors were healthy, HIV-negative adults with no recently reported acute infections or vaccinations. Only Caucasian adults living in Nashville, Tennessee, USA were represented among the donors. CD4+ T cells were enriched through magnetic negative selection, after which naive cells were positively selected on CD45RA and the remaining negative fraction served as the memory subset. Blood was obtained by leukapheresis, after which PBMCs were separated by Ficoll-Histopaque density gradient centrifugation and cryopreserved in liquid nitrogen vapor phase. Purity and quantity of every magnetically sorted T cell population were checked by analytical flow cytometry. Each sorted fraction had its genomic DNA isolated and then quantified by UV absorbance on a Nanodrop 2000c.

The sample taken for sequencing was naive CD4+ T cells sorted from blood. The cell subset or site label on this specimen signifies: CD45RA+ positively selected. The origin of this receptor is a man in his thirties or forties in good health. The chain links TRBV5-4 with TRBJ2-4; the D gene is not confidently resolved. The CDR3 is CASSLGNIQYF. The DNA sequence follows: TGTGCCAGCAGCTTAGGGAACATTCAGTACTTC.